The 11 T cell receptor beta chains below were found in one sample sequenced in a study of T cell responses to AZD1222 COVID-19 vaccine. The repertoire was sequenced with immunoSEQ multiplex PCR; TCRdb's copy has only in-frame clones and lacks some. Of roughly 80,000 clones detected, approximately 88% appear once; the ten largest clones hold about 4.8%. Sample: peripheral blood, taken on day 0 of MenACWY control vaccination. The receptors were sampled from an adult in good health.

The chain has TRBV6-5 and TRBJ1-2; a weak D match, TRBD1 (5 bases). Germline V lookup: CDR1 MNHEY, CDR2 SVGAGI. Trimming pared 6 bases from V and 1 base from J, leaving 15 bases between. The CDR3 covers 15 residues. CDR3 in DNA: TGTGCCAGCAGGCGGGGGGTGTGGGGTAACTATGGCTACACCTTC. As protein: CASRRGVWGNYGYTF.

The chain links TRBV28 to TRBJ2-4; D gene uncertain. Per germline, CDR1 MDHEN and CDR2 SYDVKM. The CDR3 has 13 residues. V lost 4 bases, J lost 6 bases, and 10 bases lay in between. The DNA of the CDR3 is TGTGCCAGCAGTTCCCCGACCGTAAACATTCAGTACTTC. Its protein product is CASSSPTVNIQYF. The full variable domain, rest sourced from reference TRBV28 and TRBJ2-4, is DVKVTQSSRYLVKRTGEKVFLECVQDMDHENMFWYRQDPGLGLRLIYFSYDVKMKEKGDIPEGYSVSREKKERFSLILESASTNQTSMYLCASSSPTVNIQYFGAGTRLSVL.

This rearrangement joins TRBV11-2 to TRBJ2-1; D is ambiguous. The CDR3 is 13 amino acids. Germline assignment: CDR1 SGHAT and CDR2 FQNNGV. Trimming took 5 bases from V and 2 from J, leaving 7 bases between them. The CDR3 DNA follows: TGTGCCAGCAGCCCATACCCCTACAATGAGCAGTTCTTC. Translating it yields CASSPYPYNEQFF.

This chain connects TRBV5-4 to TRBJ1-6; no reliable D call. V dropped 3 bases and J dropped 8 bases, with 15 bases sitting between them. The CDR3 extends over 15 amino acids. Germline CDR1 and CDR2: SGHNT and YYREEE (reference sequence). CDR3 sequence reads: CASSSTRASYSPLHF. CDR3 sequence (DNA): TGTGCCAGCAGCTCGACCCGGGCCTCTTATTCACCCCTCCACTTT.

The rearrangement links TRBV11-2 to TRBJ1-2; unclear D gene. Germline CDR1 is SGHAT and CDR2 is FQNNGV. There are 14 residues in the CDR3. With 3 bases removed from V and 3 bases from J, the gap between germline ends came to 11 bases. CDR3 sequence reads: CASSLNLVDYGYTF. CDR3 coding DNA: TGTGCCAGCAGCTTGAATCTGGTAGACTATGGCTACACCTTC.

This clone came up once. V gene TRBV5-6 combines with J gene TRBJ1-2; 7 positions match TRBD1. The CDR3 runs 13 residues. The ends lost 4 bases at V and 4 bases at J; junction bases unmatched: 4. The germline V gene encodes CDR1 SGHDT and CDR2 YYEEEE. This CDR3 is CASSIGTAYGYTF. The CDR3, as DNA: TGTGCCAGCAGCATCGGGACAGCCTATGGCTACACCTTC.

The chain has TRBV5-1 and TRBJ2-7; D gene unclear. Trimming removed 4 bases from V and 4 bases from J, with 12 bases in between. The CDR3 has 13 residues. Per germline, CDR1 SGHRS and CDR2 YFSETQ. As DNA, the CDR3 is TGCGCCAGCAGCACTATAAGTAGGTACGAGCAGTACTTC. Encoded protein: CASSTISRYEQYF.

The chain is built from TRBV7-6 and TRBJ1-3; D ambiguous. With 5 bases removed from V and 6 bases from J, the gap between germline ends came to 20 bases. The germline V gene encodes CDR1 SGHVS and CDR2 FNYEAQ. The CDR3 is made up of 16 amino acids. The CDR3 nucleotides are TGTGCCAGCAGCCCTAGGACCGGGCCCCTCGCAAACACCATATATTTT. Its protein product is CASSPRTGPLANTIYF. The full variable domain, in which reference TRBV7-6 and TRBJ1-3 provide the parts outside the CDR3, is GAGVSQSPRYKVTKRGQDVALRCDPISGHVSLYWYRQALGQGPEFLTYFNYEAQQDKSGLPNDRFSAERPEGSISTLTIQRTEQRDSAMYRCASSPRTGPLANTIYFGEGSWLTVV.

The rearrangement joins TRBV7-2 to TRBJ2-1; D gene ambiguous. The CDR3 consists of 12 residues. Trimming pared 2 bases from V and 9 bases from J, leaving 8 bases between. Germline assignment: CDR1 SGHTA and CDR2 FQGNSA. This chain's CDR3 is CASSLYVGEQFF. The CDR3, as DNA: TGTGCCAGCAGCTTATACGTGGGTGAGCAGTTCTTC.

This rearrangement joins TRBV3-1 (or the pseudogene TRBV3-2) to TRBJ2-5; D is tentatively TRBD1 or TRBD2 (5 bases each). Germline CDR1 and CDR2: LGHDT and YNNKEL (reference sequence). The CDR3 consists of 12 residues. Deletions cut 3 bases from V and 5 bases from J, with 7 bases between. As DNA, the CDR3 is TGTGCCAGCAGCCAGGGGGATGAGACCCAGTACTTC. This translates into CASSQGDETQYF.

This clone was seen more than once but under ten times. This chain links TRBV11-3 with TRBJ2-7, with D perhaps TRBD1 (5 bases). The germline CDR1 and CDR2 sequences are SGHNT and YENEEA. The CDR3 runs 13 residues. With 4 bases removed from V and 0 bases from J, the gap between germline ends came to 7 bases. The CDR3 DNA sequence: TGTGCCAGCAGCTCCGACAGCTCCTACGAGCAGTACTTC. Translated: CASSSDSSYEQYF.